This T cell receptor beta chain is drawn from a study of molecular identifiers for immune sequencing clone quantification (dated by TCRdb to the late 2010s). Some background on the complete study: For a replicate experiment, the RNA from either approximately 20,000 or 100,000 naive CD8 T cells was divided into five aliquots, and four of those aliquots went on to sequencing. This methods study benchmarked molecular-identifier clustering-based TCR repertoire sequencing (MIDCIRS) and TCR RNA copy counting, using CD8 T cells to do so. Beyond this particular receptor, the publication reports: Modeling gave 3 to 3.5 recovered TCR RNA copies per cell versus 8 to 10 by digital PCR, implying 25% to 30% capture efficiency. When barcode sub-clustering was omitted, TCR diversity was inflated by chimeric consensus sequences, with chimeras reaching as high as 47%. Highly expanded clone sizes could be underestimated because identical TCR molecules may share a barcode. In CMV-specific effector cells, over 99% of molecules were held by clones above 20 RNA copies, whereas under 1% of molecules were held by such clones in naive cells. The naive libraries included spiked-in Jurkat TCR RNA (approximately 11 copies' worth), and this RNA is not part of the donor repertoire. Spiked-in Jurkat TCR RNA equal to a single cell's worth was reported to be detectable even within 1,200,000 naive CD8 T cells.

The library was built by means of PCR. This sample was sequenced with a NextSeq 500. Preparation of bulk TCR libraries followed a previously described approach, with the TCR primers listed in Table S5. Purification of total RNA was performed with the Qiagen AllPrep DNA/RNA kit. Before analysis, reads from multiple sequencing runs of the same library were pooled. The study's own analysis went as follows. Only reads with exact TCR constant sequence were kept, trimmed to 150 nt, and grouped by their 12-nt molecular barcodes. Reads inside each barcode group were sub-clustered using a 15% Levenshtein threshold, and a quality-weighted consensus sequence was constructed for each RNA molecule. Non-functional sequences were excluded, and lower-count sequences lying one edit away from another sequence were also excluded. Based on fitting two negative binomial distributions, any barcode sub-cluster with under 20% of the maximum read count was discarded. TCRdb itself trimmed the public reads at Q25 with fastp, ran MiXCR and retained productive beta chains. Rows are combined by CDR3 protein, so each entry shows the most common genes and DNA. TCRdb, rather than the study authors, made the V and J calls. The sample table records hundreds of thousands of distinct CDR3 sequences; 25% of these occur just once. 0.6% to 0.9% of the sample comes from the top ten.

CDR1 GTSNPN and CDR2 SVGIG were looked up in the germline V gene (reference sequence). Spanning cysteine to phenylalanine, the CDR3 consists of 14 amino acids. The sequence is cut down to CDR3 DNA, 42 bases in frame from base 1. Unmatched junction bases come to 4, with V trimmed by 5 bases and J by 0 bases. Libraries of naive CD8 T cells were built from about 21,000 to 970,000 sorted cells, with 10%, 30% or 50% of the purified RNA used. Naive CD8 T cells, defined as CD8+CD4-CCR7+CD45RA+, were FACS-sorted into RLT Plus buffer on a BD FACSAria II. Roughly 10 TCR copies' worth of Jurkat RNA were spiked into roughly 17,000-1,100,000 naive CD8 T cell samples to test detection sensitivity. Enrichment of CD8 T cells was performed with RosetteSep CD8+ T Cell Enrichment Cocktail and Ficoll-Paque, after which ACK red cell lysis was carried out. To note about this clonotype: The target of this receptor is not known. No base-level quality is on record; no much larger clone is a single base apart.

Material for sequencing was naive CD8+ T cells from blood, with Jurkat cell RNA spiked in. In the paper's terms, the cell subset or site label means: FACS-sorted CD8+CD4-CCR7+CD45RA+ naive T cells. The chain was built from TRBV30 and TRBJ2-3; TRBD1 aligns with 8 central bases. This TCR came from a human donor in good health. Some libraries in this study had Jurkat cell RNA spiked in. The DNA sequence is TGTGCCTGGGCAGGGGGCCAAAGCACAGATACGCAGTATTTT. Its protein product is CAWAGGQSTDTQYF.